This TCR beta chain derives from a study of lymphopenia after photon versus proton radiotherapy. Clones were sequenced by immunoSEQ multiplex PCR, and TCRdb holds only the in-frame ones, with some missing. This table holds some 30,000 clones, approximately 84% found once. V was shortened by 3 bases and J by 2 bases, with 14 bases between the two germline ends. Germline loops: CDR1 LNHDA, CDR2 SQIVND (reference sequence). This CDR3 has 16 amino acids. Concerning this clone: Its antigen is unknown. The same CDR3 also results from other DNA sequences found in this sample.

Study-level findings and limits: Better survival with proton therapy was suggested as possible, not demonstrated. Larger post-nadir TCR diversity loss correlated inversely with survival in deceased patients. Photon-treated patients lost naive T cells and TCR diversity; proton-treated stayed stable. Post-nadir diversity loss with photons came from oligoclonal expansion, particularly CD8+ Temra cells.

The rearrangement uses TRBV19 and TRBJ1-5; D call uncertain. This sequence originates from a woman aged 70-85 years with pancreatic cancer. Sequenced here: peripheral blood, sampled from a patient treated with proton-based radiotherapy. Written as DNA, the CDR3 is TGTGCCAGTAGTATCGGGCAGCTTCAGGGCAATCAGCCCCAGCATTTT. It encodes CASSIGQLQGNQPQHF. Combining the CDR3 with reference TRBV19 and TRBJ1-5 gives the whole variable domain DGGITQSPKYLFRKEGQNVTLSCEQNLNHDAMYWYRQDPGQGLRLIYYSQIVNDFQKGDIAEGYSVSREKKESFPLTVTSAQKNPTAFYLCASSIGQLQGNQPQHFGDGTRLSIL.